The 32 T cell receptor gamma chains below all came from one sample that was sequenced in a study of Vδ1+ human thymocytes. Sequences come from RNA converted to cDNA by reverse transcription. Pooled V-gene forward primers with one constant-region reverse primer generated the CDR3 amplicons by multiplex PCR. TCRdb applied CATT to the multiplex PCR reads for clone calling. The table lists tens of thousands of gamma-chain clones, roughly 15% of them singletons. These TCRs are of unknown antigen specificity. Notes on the study in general: Thymic TRG and TRD repertoires appeared highly polyclonal.

The sequencing input was Vdelta1+ gamma-delta thymocytes from the thymus. Indicated subset: FACS-sorted CD3+ TCRalphabeta- TCRVdelta1+ TCRVdelta2- thymocytes. The receptors come from a child less than two years old who had congenital heart surgery.

In its sample, this clone was seen a few times. The chain combines TRGV4 with TRGJ1 or TRGJ2. J lost 12 bases, V lost 4 bases, and 9 bases had no gene match. Germline V lookup: CDR1 EGSTGY, CDR2 YDSYTSSV. This CDR3 has 11 residues. This CDR3 reads CATWEPKGKLF. The CDR3 nucleotides are TGTGCCACCTGGGAACCAAAGGGGAAACTCTTT.

Points on this clone: The junction shows a germline mismatch at one end, possibly a read error. The same CDR3 is also encoded by other DNA sequences in this sample. J is TRGJ1 or TRGJ2 and V is TRGV9. CDR3 length: 13 amino acids. Germline CDR1 is GITISATS and CDR2 is ISYDGTV (reference sequence). CDR3 loop: CALWEPDYYKKLF. The CDR3 nucleotides are TGTGCCTTGTGGGAGCCAGATTATTACAAGAAACTCTTT.

This clone was seen a handful of times. A read error may be the cause here, since a much bigger clone is one base away. This sequence joins TRGV3 and TRGJ1 or TRGJ2. This CDR3 has 12 amino acids. Looked up from germline, CDR1 is VTNTFY and CDR2 is YDVSTARD (reference sequence). V trimming: 4 bases; J trimming: 4 bases; junction bases outside the gene matches: 4. For the CDR3, the DNA is TGTGCCACCTGGGATGACTATTATAAGAAACTCTTT. Translation gives CATWDDYYKKLF.

In this sample, this clone turned up a few times. The gene calls are TRGV5 and TRGJ1 or TRGJ2. Germline trimming cut 5 bases from V and 11 bases from J; bases unmatched to any gene: 12. Germline V gene sequence: CDR1 VINAFY, CDR2 YDVSNSKD. The CDR3 length is 12 residues. CDR3 DNA sequence: TGTGCCACCTGGGGAAATCCAAGGGAGAAACTCTTT. Translating gives CATWGNPREKLF.

This clone has more than one count but fewer than ten. The chain employs TRGV3 and TRGJ1 or TRGJ2. The CDR3 is 14 amino acids. In germline, CDR1 is VTNTFY, CDR2 YDVSTARD (reference sequence). With V trimmed by 0 bases and J by 8 bases, 10 bases remained unmatched. CDR3 protein: CATWDRIRGNKKLF. The DNA of the CDR3 is TGTGCCACCTGGGACAGGATTAGGGGAAATAAGAAACTCTTT.

The chain combines TRGV8 with TRGJ1 or TRGJ2. The germline CDR1 and CDR2 sequences are VENAVY and YDSYNSRV. The CDR3 runs 12 residues. The ends lost 2 bases at V and 7 bases at J; junction bases unmatched: 5. CDR3 loop: CATWDKRYKKLF. CDR3 coding DNA: TGTGCCACCTGGGATAAGAGATATAAGAAACTCTTT.

This clone was seen a handful of times. The chain has TRGV4 and TRGJP. Looked up from germline, CDR1 is EGSTGY and CDR2 is YDSYTSSV. This CDR3 region has 17 residues. V lost 0 bases, J lost 7 bases, and 6 bases stayed unmatched. The CDR3 region is CATWDGPGELGKKIKVF. In nucleotides, the CDR3 is TGTGCCACCTGGGATGGGCCGGGTGAGTTGGGCAAAAAAATCAAGGTATTT.

This clone came up a few times. At the DNA level, this CDR3 is encoded by other sequences in the same sample as well. V and J are TRGV9 and TRGJ1 or TRGJ2. V dropped 0 bases and J dropped 5; count of bases not matched to a gene: 4. The CDR3 has 13 residues. CDR1 is GITISATS, CDR2 ISYDGTV, per germline (reference sequence). The CDR3 loop is CALWEVRNYKKLF. DNA of the CDR3: TGTGCCTTGTGGGAGGTGCGAAATTATAAGAAACTCTTT.

The rearrangement joins TRGV5 to TRGJ1 or TRGJ2. The CDR3 loop spans 14 amino acids. Germline lookup yields CDR1 VINAFY and CDR2 YDVSNSKD. V lost 3 bases, J lost 3 bases, and 8 bases stayed unmatched. In DNA form, the CDR3 reads TGTGCCACCTGGGACGGGCCCGTTTATTATAAGAAACTCTTT. Its translation: CATWDGPVYYKKLF.

With respect to this clone: Other DNA sequences of this sample code for an identical CDR3. The genes are TRGV2 and TRGJ1 or TRGJ2. The ends lost 1 base at V and 8 bases at J; junction bases unmatched: 5. The CDR3 covers 12 residues. From germline, CDR1 is EGSNGY and CDR2 YDSYNSKV. As DNA, the CDR3 is TGTGCCACCTGGGACGGACTAAATAAGAAACTCTTT. This translates into CATWDGLNKKLF.

On this clone: Other DNA sequences in this specimen translate into the identical CDR3. J is TRGJP1 and V is TRGV3. The CDR3 loop spans 15 amino acids. Per the germline V gene, CDR1 is VTNTFY and CDR2 is YDVSTARD (reference sequence). V shed 2 bases, J shed 0 bases, and the junction held 3 bases outside the gene matches. CDR3 DNA: TGTGCCACCTGGGACACCTATACCACTGGTTGGTTCAAGATATTT. Its translation: CATWDTYTTGWFKIF.

This clone appeared a few times. V and J are TRGV9 and TRGJ1 or TRGJ2. CDR1 and CDR2 (germline): GITISATS, ISYDGTV (reference sequence). The J segment lost 3 bases and the V segment lost 0 bases, leaving 5 bases of the junction unmatched. This CDR3 has 14 amino acids. The CDR3 spells CALWEVSPYYKKLF. CDR3 DNA sequence: TGTGCCTTGTGGGAGGTGAGCCCTTATTATAAGAAACTCTTT.

This clone was detected a few times. The same CDR3 is also encoded by other DNA sequences in this sample. The J gene is TRGJ1 or TRGJ2, the V gene TRGV2. CDR1 is EGSNGY and CDR2 is YDSYNSKV in the germline V gene. V was pared by 0 bases and J by 3 bases, with 5 bases of the junction left unmatched. This CDR3 region has 14 residues. The CDR3 DNA is TGTGCCACCTGGGACGGGCCTCCTTATTATAAGAAACTCTTT. Translation: CATWDGPPYYKKLF.

A remark on this clone: This CDR3 is also generated by other DNA sequences in the sample. This rearrangement joins TRGV3 to TRGJ1 or TRGJ2. Per germline, CDR1 VTNTFY and CDR2 YDVSTARD (reference sequence). V lost 1 base, J lost 3 bases, and 6 bases stayed unmatched. The CDR3 length is 14 residues. The CDR3 DNA reads as TGTGCCACCTGGGACAGACACCTTTATTATAAGAAACTCTTT. This sequence encodes CATWDRHLYYKKLF.

This clone was counted only a few times. V is TRGV5 and J is TRGJ1 or TRGJ2. Germline V gene lookup returns CDR1 VINAFY and CDR2 YDVSNSKD. V lost 4 bases, J lost 11 bases, and 8 bases stayed unmatched. CDR3 length: 11 amino acids. The CDR3 coding sequence is TGTGCCACCTGGGAAGGCTTGGAGAAACTCTTT. Amino acids: CATWEGLEKLF.

This clone turned up a few times. The genes are TRGV8 and TRGJ1 or TRGJ2. Germline V gene sequence: CDR1 VENAVY, CDR2 YDSYNSRV. Trimming removed 4 bases from V and 5 bases from J; junction bases left unmatched: 8. The CDR3 contains 13 residues. CDR3 sequence reads: CATWEWRDYKKLF. The CDR3 region has the DNA TGTGCCACCTGGGAATGGAGGGATTATAAGAAACTCTTT.

This clone was observed a few times. The chain combines TRGV9 with TRGJP1. This CDR3 has 17 amino acids. V lost 0 bases and J lost 0; bases outside the gene matches: 7. Germline V lookup: CDR1 GITISATS, CDR2 ISYDGTV (reference sequence). The CDR3 here is CALWEVHGDTTGWFKIF. The CDR3 nucleotides read TGTGCCTTGTGGGAGGTGCATGGGGATACCACTGGTTGGTTCAAGATATTT.

The rearrangement links TRGV3 to TRGJ1 or TRGJ2. This CDR3 comprises 17 residues. V was pared by 0 bases and J by 0 bases, with 11 bases of the junction left unmatched. The V gene's germline CDR1 is VTNTFY and CDR2 YDVSTARD (reference sequence). CDR3 coding DNA: TGTGCCACCTGGGACAGGAAAGGCGCCCTGAATTATTATAAGAAACTCTTT. As protein: CATWDRKGALNYYKKLF.

J is TRGJ1 or TRGJ2 and V is TRGV9. V trimming: 5 bases; J trimming: 3 bases; junction bases outside the gene matches: 7. This CDR3 contains 13 residues. Looked up from germline, CDR1 is GITISATS and CDR2 is ISYDGTV (reference sequence). The CDR3 loop reads CALWGTLYYKKLF. In DNA, the CDR3 is TGTGCCTTGTGGGGAACCCTTTATTATAAGAAACTCTTT.

This clone came up a few times. A much larger clone lies a single base off, so this may be a read error. This chain joins TRGV9 and TRGJ1 or TRGJ2. CDR3 size: 13 residues. J lost 3 bases, V lost 2 bases, and 4 bases had no gene match. Germline CDR1 GITISATS, CDR2 ISYDGTV (reference sequence). The CDR3 is CALWEARYYKKLF. The CDR3 coding sequence is TGTGCCTTGTGGGAGGCGCGTTATTATAAGAAACTCTTT.

This clone was counted only a few times. The chain carries TRGV4 and TRGJ1 or TRGJ2. The junction had 8 bases not matched to a gene; V was cut back by 6 bases and J by 3 bases. The CDR3 runs 13 residues. Germline V gene lookup returns CDR1 EGSTGY and CDR2 YDSYTSSV. The CDR3 bases are TGTGCCACCTGGAACCAGGGTTATTATAAGAAACTCTTT. Encoded protein: CATWNQGYYKKLF.

This clone was picked up a small number of times. The chain couples TRGV9 to TRGJ1 or TRGJ2. Germline-derived CDR1 and CDR2 are GITISATS and ISYDGTV (reference sequence). This CDR3 region has 11 residues. The ends lost 2 bases at V and 12 bases at J; junction bases unmatched: 7. CDR3 protein: CALWEGLGKLF. CDR3 DNA: TGTGCCTTGTGGGAGGGGCTTGGGAAACTCTTT.

This chain uses TRGV2 with TRGJ1 or TRGJ2. The CDR3 is 16 amino acids. The V gene's germline CDR1 is EGSNGY and CDR2 YDSYNSKV. The V gene end was trimmed by 3 bases and the J gene end by 2 bases; junction bases not matched to a gene: 13. The chain's CDR3 is CATWDRRGCDYYKKLF. In nucleotides, the CDR3 is TGTGCCACCTGGGACAGGCGGGGGTGCGATTATTATAAGAAACTCTTT.

This sequence joins TRGV9 and TRGJ1 or TRGJ2. CDR3 size: 14 residues. Trimming took 2 bases from V and 0 from J; bases not matched to a gene: 4. The germline CDR1 and CDR2 sequences are GITISATS and ISYDGTV (reference sequence). CDR3 coding DNA: TGTGCCTTGTGGGAGGCTAAGAATTATTATAAGAAACTCTTT. Translated, it gives CALWEAKNYYKKLF.

V and J are TRGV3 and TRGJ1 or TRGJ2. Germline CDR1 VTNTFY, CDR2 YDVSTARD (reference sequence). Trimming removed 0 bases from V and 4 bases from J; junction bases left unmatched: 6. The CDR3 loop spans 14 amino acids. The CDR3 coding sequence is TGTGCCACCTGGGACAGGCGAAGGTATTATAAGAAACTCTTT. Translating gives CATWDRRRYYKKLF.

This clone was seen a handful of times. Distinct nucleotide sequences in the sample also encode this CDR3. The V gene is TRGV5, the J gene TRGJ1 or TRGJ2. The CDR3 is 13 amino acids. Germline trimming cut 1 base from V and 4 bases from J; bases unmatched to any gene: 4. CDR1 is VINAFY, CDR2 YDVSNSKD, per germline. Written as DNA, the CDR3 is TGTGCCACCTGGGACAGTTTCTATTATAAGAAACTCTTT. Translating gives CATWDSFYYKKLF.

By sample share, this clone is medium-sized (0.01 to 0.1%). Distinct nucleotide sequences in the sample also encode this CDR3. The rearrangement uses TRGV2 and TRGJ1 or TRGJ2. The CDR3 has 12 amino acids. J lost 6 bases, V lost 0 bases, and 2 bases had no gene match. Germline CDR1 EGSNGY, CDR2 YDSYNSKV. The CDR3 sequence is CATWDGRYKKLF. Written as DNA, the CDR3 is TGTGCCACCTGGGACGGGCGTTATAAGAAACTCTTT.

As concerns this clone: Distinct nucleotide sequences in the sample also encode this CDR3. This chain connects TRGV9 to TRGJ1 or TRGJ2. Germline V gives CDR1 GITISATS, CDR2 ISYDGTV (reference sequence). V shed 3 bases, J shed 3 bases, and the junction held 8 bases outside the gene matches. This CDR3 has 14 amino acids. The CDR3 nucleotides are TGTGCCTTGTGGGAGCTCCTTGGTTATTATAAGAAACTCTTT. Protein sequence: CALWELLGYYKKLF.

Concerning this clone itself: Other DNA variants within this sample encode the same CDR3. This chain uses TRGV8 with TRGJ1 or TRGJ2. From germline, CDR1 is VENAVY and CDR2 YDSYNSRV. The V gene end was trimmed by 4 bases and the J gene end by 2 bases; junction bases not matched to a gene: 5. The length of the CDR3 is 13 residues. The CDR3 bases are TGTGCCACCTGGGACCCCGATTATTATAAGAAACTCTTT. It translates to CATWDPDYYKKLF.

This clone was seen a handful of times. Other DNA sequences in the same sample also yield this CDR3. The chain couples TRGV4 to TRGJ1 or TRGJ2. Per germline, CDR1 EGSTGY and CDR2 YDSYTSSV. V dropped 2 bases and J dropped 3; count of bases not matched to a gene: 4. CDR3 length equals 13 residues. CDR3 DNA sequence: TGTGCCACCTGGGATGCACCTTATTATAAGAAACTCTTT. Its protein is CATWDAPYYKKLF.

The V gene is TRGV2, the J gene TRGJ1 or TRGJ2. CDR3 length: 12 amino acids. The germline V gene has CDR1 EGSNGY and CDR2 YDSYNSKV. The V and J ends lost 0 bases and 13 bases, in that order; junction bases with no gene match: 9. The CDR3 nucleotides are TGTGCCACCTGGGACGGGCCATTCGCTAAACTCTTT. This encodes CATWDGPFAKLF.

There are a few counts of this clone. The chain carries TRGV9 and TRGJ1 or TRGJ2. The V gene's germline CDR1 is GITISATS and CDR2 ISYDGTV (reference sequence). The J segment lost 10 bases and the V segment lost 4 bases, leaving 13 bases of the junction unmatched. The CDR3 extends over 13 amino acids. The CDR3 DNA is TGTGCCTTGTGGGACCTAGTTCGAGAGAAGAAACTCTTT. This translates into CALWDLVREKKLF.